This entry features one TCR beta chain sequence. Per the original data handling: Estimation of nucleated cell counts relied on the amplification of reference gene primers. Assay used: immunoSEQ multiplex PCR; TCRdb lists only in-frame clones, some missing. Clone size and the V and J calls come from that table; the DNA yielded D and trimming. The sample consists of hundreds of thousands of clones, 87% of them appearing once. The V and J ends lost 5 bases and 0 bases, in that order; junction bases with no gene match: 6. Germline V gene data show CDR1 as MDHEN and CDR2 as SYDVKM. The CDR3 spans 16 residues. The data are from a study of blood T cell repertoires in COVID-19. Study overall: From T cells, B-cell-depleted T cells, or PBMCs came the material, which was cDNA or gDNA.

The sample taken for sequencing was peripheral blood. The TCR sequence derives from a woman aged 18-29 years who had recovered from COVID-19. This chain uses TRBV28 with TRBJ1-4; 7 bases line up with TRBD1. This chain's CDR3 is CASSVPGTATNEKLFF. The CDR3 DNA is TGTGCCAGCAGTGTACCCGGGACAGCAACTAATGAAAAACTGTTTTTT.